What follows are 29 T cell receptor beta chains derived from one specimen sequenced in a study of blood T cell repertoires in COVID-19. Profiled with immunoSEQ multiplex PCR; TCRdb holds only in-frame clones, not every one. Altogether 200,000 to 300,000 clones are present, 75% to 85% being singletons, with the ten largest covering over 4.5%. The sample was peripheral blood. Receptor source: a human donor in a cohort sampled during active COVID-19.

V usage is TRBV27 and J usage is TRBJ1-3; 7 bases map to TRBD1. Germline trimming cut 7 bases from V and 4 bases from J; bases unmatched to any gene: 7. The CDR3 has 14 amino acids. CDR1 and CDR2 (germline): MNHEY, SMNVEV (reference sequence). This CDR3 is CASIKQGPGNTIYF. The DNA of the CDR3 is TGTGCCAGCATAAAACAGGGGCCCGGAAACACCATATATTTT.

This chain connects TRBV15 to TRBJ2-5, with TRBD2 identical over 11 bases. V shed 1 base and J 4 bases; nucleotides not matched to a gene: 2. The CDR3 covers 15 residues. Germline V gene lookup returns CDR1 LNHNV and CDR2 YYDKDF (reference sequence). The CDR3 DNA sequence: TGTGCCACCAGCAGAGGACTAGCGGGAATAGAGACCCAGTACTTC. Encoded protein: CATSRGLAGIETQYF.

This sequence joins TRBV9 and TRBJ2-3; maybe TRBD2 (7 bases). The CDR3 contains 15 residues. CDR1 and CDR2 from the germline V gene are SGDLS and YYNGEE. Trimming removed 4 bases at V and 6 bases at J, with 18 bases between. Here the CDR3 DNA reads TGTGCCAGCAGCCCCAGAGGGGGGGGCGTGGATACGCAGTATTTT. Its protein is CASSPRGGGVDTQYF. Complete variable domain (other parts from reference TRBV9 and TRBJ2-3): DSGVTQTPKHLITATGQRVTLRCSPRSGDLSVYWYQQSLDQGLQFLIQYYNGEERAKGNILERFSAQQFPDLHSELNLSSLELGDSALYFCASSPRGGGVDTQYFGPGTRLTVL.

DNA for the CDR3: TGCGCCAGCAAATCGCCAAGGGCAGGGCTTCACTATGGCTACACCTTC. Encoded protein: CASKSPRAGLHYGYTF. The chain employs TRBV5-1 and TRBJ1-2; D might be TRBD1 (5 bases). The V end lost 6 bases, the J end lost 3 bases, and 21 bases lay between the germline ends. The CDR3 runs 16 residues. The germline V gene has CDR1 SGHRS and CDR2 YFSETQ.

The rearrangement uses TRBV19 and TRBJ2-7; TRBD1 matches at 8 bases. The CDR3 is made up of 19 amino acids. In germline, CDR1 is LNHDA, CDR2 SQIVND (reference sequence). V was pared by 4 bases and J by 2 bases, with 19 bases of the junction left unmatched. As DNA, the CDR3 is TGTGCCAGTAGTAGGATTAGGCCAGGGGGCGGGCAGCGGGCCTACGAGCAGTACTTC. It encodes CASSRIRPGGGQRAYEQYF.

A single count supports this clone. The chain uses TRBV2 and TRBJ1-1; D remains unclear. CDR1 and CDR2 from the germline V gene are SNHLY and FYNNEI. There are 13 residues in the CDR3. Between the trimmed V and J ends, which lost 6 bases and 6 bases, there was a span of 14 bases. The CDR3 sequence is CASSDSFGSEAFF. As DNA, the CDR3 is TGTGCCAGCAGCGACTCATTTGGGTCTGAAGCTTTCTTT. The whole variable domain, remainder taken from reference TRBV2 and TRBJ1-1, is EPEVTQTPSHQVTQMGQEVILRCVPISNHLYFYWYRQILGQKVEFLVSFYNNEISEKSEIFDDQFSVERPDGSNFTLKIRSTKLEDSAMYFCASSDSFGSEAFFGQGTRLTVV.

This chain uses TRBV2 with TRBJ2-2; a weak D match, TRBD2 (5 bases). The CDR3 has 15 residues. Trimming left V 0 bases short and J 2 bases short, with 7 bases between. Germline V gives CDR1 SNHLY, CDR2 FYNNEI. The CDR3 spells CASSEASANTGELFF. The CDR3 DNA reads as TGTGCCAGCAGTGAAGCTAGCGCAAACACCGGGGAGCTGTTTTTT.

The sample holds one count of this clone. The J gene is TRBJ2-3, the V gene TRBV7-6; TRBD1 matches 8 bases. The CDR3 covers 17 residues. Germline V lookup: CDR1 SGHVS, CDR2 FNYEAQ. Trimming removed 5 bases from V and 2 bases from J; junction bases left unmatched: 12. CDR3 in amino acids: CASSRAGGRDNTDTQYF. CDR3 nucleotide sequence: TGTGCCAGCAGCAGGGCAGGGGGCAGGGACAACACAGATACGCAGTATTTT.

The V call is TRBV6-5, the J call TRBJ2-3; possibly TRBD1 for D (6 bases). The V gene lost 8 bases and the J gene lost 6 bases, with 15 bases spanning the gap. This CDR3 region has 13 residues. The germline V gene encodes CDR1 MNHEY and CDR2 SVGAGI. CDR3 sequence (DNA): TGTGCCAGCGGGGGCGGGCCCATTGATACGCAGTATTTT. Translating gives CASGGGPIDTQYF.

The chain combines TRBV7-9 with TRBJ2-1; D may be TRBD2 (5 bases). In germline, CDR1 is SEHNR, CDR2 FQNEAQ (reference sequence). CDR3 length: 15 residues. Trimming took off 2 bases at V and 7 bases at J, with 15 bases between the two ends. The CDR3 sequence: CASSLRLMSGNEQFF. CDR3 sequence (DNA): TGTGCCAGCAGCTTACGGTTGATGTCGGGGAATGAGCAGTTCTTC.

The rearrangement links TRBV5-4 to TRBJ1-3, with 7 nucleotides matching TRBD1. V gave up 4 bases and J gave up 0 bases; unmatched junction bases: 4. From germline, CDR1 is SGHNT and CDR2 YYREEE (reference sequence). CDR3 length equals 15 residues. The CDR3 DNA is TGTGCCAGCAGCCCGGGGACAGACTCTGGAAACACCATATATTTT. It codes for CASSPGTDSGNTIYF.

The CDR3 DNA is TGTGCCAGCAGCGTAGACAGGGACAGGGTGAACATTCAGTACTTC. Encoded protein: CASSVDRDRVNIQYF. The V and J genes are TRBV9 and TRBJ2-4; 9 bases fit TRBD1. The germline gives CDR1 SGDLS, CDR2 YYNGEE. V lost 0 bases, J lost 7 bases, and 5 bases stayed unmatched. The CDR3 totals 15 residues.

J is TRBJ2-1 and V is TRBV5-1; maybe TRBD2 (5 bases). The germline V gene has CDR1 SGHRS and CDR2 YFSETQ. V shed 2 bases and J shed 4 bases, with 10 bases lying between them. The CDR3 extends over 14 amino acids. The CDR3 DNA sequence: TGCGCCAGCAGCTTCCTCGGGGATTACAATGAGCAGTTCTTC. Amino acid sequence: CASSFLGDYNEQFF.

In its sample, this clone was seen a few times. The chain is built from TRBV28 and TRBJ2-1; D is perhaps TRBD1 (6 bases). Germline V gives CDR1 MDHEN, CDR2 SYDVKM. The CDR3 contains 15 residues. Trimming cost V 5 bases and J 5 bases, with 16 bases left between them. CDR3 sequence: CASSPRRTANNEQFF. Here the CDR3 DNA reads TGTGCCAGCAGTCCCCGACGGACAGCTAACAATGAGCAGTTCTTC.

The chain recombines TRBV19 with TRBJ1-1, with D possibly matching TRBD1 (6 bases). This CDR3 is built from 12 residues. The V gene's germline CDR1 is LNHDA and CDR2 SQIVND (reference sequence). V lost 7 bases and J lost 1, with 7 bases in between. CDR3 protein: CASMDRNTEAFF. The CDR3 region has the DNA TGTGCCAGTATGGACAGGAACACTGAAGCTTTCTTT.

The chain combines TRBV6-5 with TRBJ2-1, with D possibly being TRBD2 (6 bases). This CDR3 spans 14 amino acids. Germline V gene lookup returns CDR1 MNHEY and CDR2 SVGAGI. V was pared by 4 bases and J by 9 bases, with 16 bases between. The CDR3 DNA sequence: TGTGCCAGCAGTTCCCGCGGGGAGGTAGGTGAGCAGTTCTTC. It translates to CASSSRGEVGEQFF.

The V call is TRBV7-9, the J call TRBJ1-4; possibly TRBD1 for D (6 bases). The germline V gene has CDR1 SEHNR and CDR2 FQNEAQ (reference sequence). This CDR3 contains 14 residues. The germline V and J ends were trimmed by 2 bases and 10 bases, with 14 bases remaining between them. CDR3 bases: TGTGCCAGCAGCTTACTACAGGGAAGCGGAAAACTGTTTTTT. Residues: CASSLLQGSGKLFF.

V gene TRBV30 combines with J gene TRBJ1-5, with a tentative D call TRBD1 (5 bases). Germline V gene sequence: CDR1 GTSNPN, CDR2 SVGIG (reference sequence). This CDR3 is 17 amino acids long. V shed 0 bases and J shed 2 bases, with 17 bases lying between them. This CDR3 reads CAWSVRITGWGNQPQHF. In DNA form, the CDR3 reads TGTGCCTGGAGTGTACGGATTACAGGATGGGGCAATCAGCCCCAGCATTTT. Together with reference TRBV30 and TRBJ1-5, the CDR3 gives the full variable domain: SQTIHQWPATLVQPVGSPLSLECTVEGTSNPNLYWYRQAAGRGLQLLFYSVGIGQISSEVPQNLSASRPQDRQFILSSKKLLLSDSGFYLCAWSVRITGWGNQPQHFGDGTRLSIL.

About this clone itself: Distinct nucleotide sequences in the sample also encode this CDR3. The CDR3 nucleotides read TGCGCCAGCAGCTTGGGCCTAGGGAACACTGAAGCTTTCTTT. It codes for CASSLGLGNTEAFF. The chain recombines TRBV5-1 with TRBJ1-1; D ambiguous. Deletions cut 0 bases from V and 1 base from J, with 7 bases between. The CDR3 spans 14 residues. CDR1 and CDR2 from the germline V gene are SGHRS and YFSETQ.

Of note for this clone: Other nucleotide sequences in the sample specify the same CDR3. J is TRBJ2-2 and V is TRBV27, with TRBD2 matching 8 bases. Per germline, CDR1 MNHEY and CDR2 SMNVEV (reference sequence). The CDR3 extends over 16 amino acids. V trimming: 1 base; J trimming: 1 base; junction bases outside the gene matches: 2. CDR3 in DNA: TGTGCCAGCAGTTTATGGCTAGCGGGGAACACCGGGGAGCTGTTTTTT. It encodes CASSLWLAGNTGELFF.

The chain joins TRBV7-2 to TRBJ1-1; 8 bases match TRBD1. Germline V gene sequence: CDR1 SGHTA, CDR2 FQGNSA. J gave up 11 bases and V 3 bases, and 17 bases lay outside the gene matches. This CDR3 has 16 residues. CDR3 sequence reads: CASSFFIQGASMDAFF. In DNA form, the CDR3 reads TGTGCCAGCAGCTTTTTCATCCAGGGGGCGTCGATGGATGCTTTCTTT.

This chain uses TRBV24-1 with TRBJ2-1; 10 bases are a match to TRBD2. The germline CDR1 and CDR2 sequences are KGHDR and SFDVKD. This CDR3 has 16 amino acids. The V gene end was trimmed by 3 bases and the J gene end by 3 bases; junction bases not matched to a gene: 4. CDR3 nucleotides: TGTGCCACCAGTGATGGGCTAGCGGGAGTCTACAATGAGCAGTTCTTC. Its protein is CATSDGLAGVYNEQFF.

The chain couples TRBV2 to TRBJ2-7, with D hard to call. V was trimmed by 1 base and J by 7 bases, leaving 11 bases between them. Germline loops: CDR1 SNHLY, CDR2 FYNNEI. This CDR3 comprises 13 residues. The CDR3 loop is CASSEEQRGEQYF. DNA of the CDR3: TGTGCCAGCAGTGAAGAGCAGAGAGGAGAGCAGTACTTC.

This clone came up a few times. V usage is TRBV11-2 and J usage is TRBJ2-1; possible D gene TRBD1, 6 bases. The ends were cut back, 9 bases at V and 0 bases at J, with 9 bases in the middle. CDR3 size: 13 residues. CDR1 is SGHAT, CDR2 FQNNGV, per germline. Here the CDR3 DNA reads TGTGCCAGTAGACAGGACTCCTACAATGAGCAGTTCTTC. Translated, it gives CASRQDSYNEQFF.

The chain recombines TRBV5-6 with TRBJ2-1, with D perhaps matching TRBD2 (6 bases). The CDR3 spans 16 residues. Between the trimmed V and J ends, which lost 0 bases and 13 bases, there was a span of 23 bases. CDR1 and CDR2 (germline): SGHDT, YYEEEE. The DNA of the CDR3 is TGTGCCAGCAGCTTGGGGATCATTGACAGTTCACTAGCCCAGTTCTTC. The encoded protein is CASSLGIIDSSLAQFF.

The table lists this clone with a few counts. The V call is TRBV2, the J call TRBJ2-1; 7 bases match TRBD1. The CDR3 totals 13 residues. Germline loops: CDR1 SNHLY, CDR2 FYNNEI. The junction had 2 bases not matched to a gene; V was cut back by 3 bases and J by 6 bases. The CDR3 here is CASSENRGNEQFF. DNA of the CDR3: TGTGCCAGCAGTGAGAACAGGGGCAATGAGCAGTTCTTC.

The chain has TRBV7-2 and TRBJ1-5, with no clear D. Germline CDR1 SGHTA, CDR2 FQGNSA. Trimming shortened V by 5 bases and J by 2 bases, and 13 bases separated the two germline ends. The CDR3 consists of 15 residues. CDR3 protein: CASSLWTEGNQPQHF. The CDR3 nucleotides are TGTGCCAGCAGCCTATGGACTGAAGGCAATCAGCCCCAGCATTTT.

The chain couples TRBV6-5 to TRBJ2-3; TRBD2 agrees at 9 bases. The CDR3 contains 15 residues. Looked up from germline, CDR1 is MNHEY and CDR2 is SVGAGI. V lost 6 bases and J lost 6; bases outside the gene matches: 10. The DNA for the CDR3 is TGTGCCAGCAGGGATCTAGCGGGGATGACGGATACGCAGTATTTT. Protein: CASRDLAGMTDTQYF.

Only one count was recorded for this clone. This sequence joins TRBV11-2 and TRBJ1-4, with D possibly being TRBD1 (6 bases). The CDR3 sequence is 15 residues long. The ends were cut back, 0 bases at V and 4 bases at J, with 9 bases in the middle. Germline V gene lookup returns CDR1 SGHAT and CDR2 FQNNGV. CDR3 sequence reads: CASSLETGINEKLFF. The CDR3 DNA is TGTGCCAGCAGCTTAGAAACAGGGATTAATGAAAAACTGTTTTTT.